This T cell receptor (beta chain) was identified in a study of blood T cell repertoires in COVID-19. Study overall: Specimens from acute and convalescent COVID-19 originated in the United States, Italy and Spain. Nucleic acid was either cDNA or gDNA, and it came from T cells, B-cell-depleted T cells, or PBMCs.

V lost 0 bases and J lost 7, with 7 bases in between. Germline CDR1 is LNHNV and CDR2 is YYDKDF (reference sequence). The length of the CDR3 is 14 residues. The data were produced by immunoSEQ multiplex PCR, yet TCRdb's version contains in-frame clones alone and is incomplete. The table records roughly 100,000 clones, under 90% of them present only once. This clone was observed a few times. Specimen: peripheral blood. The rearrangement uses TRBV15 and TRBJ1-6; the D gene is possibly TRBD1 (6 bases). The clonotype comes from a man at least 80 years old with acute or convalescent COVID-19. CDR3 nucleotides: TGTGCCACCAGCAGAGATAGGGGGAATTCACCCCTCCACTTT. This gives the protein CATSRDRGNSPLHF.